The source of this TCR beta chain is a study of control samples from healthy donors and cancer patients. V lost 0 bases and J lost 5, with 17 bases in between. This CDR3 spans 16 amino acids. Germline V lookup: CDR1 MNHEY, CDR2 SVGAGI. Produced via immunoSEQ multiplex PCR; TCRdb's table is partial and in-frame only. This table has 130,000 to 150,000 clones, roughly 92% appearing once. Sequencing was done on a sample of blood. The source is a man aged 25-45 years in good health. V is TRBV6-5 and J is TRBJ2-7; TRBD1 or TRBD2 may be the D gene (6 bases each). The CDR3 DNA is TGTGCCAGCAGTTACTCTAATCGAGTGGGGGGCAACGAGCAGTACTTC. Encoded protein: CASSYSNRVGGNEQYF.